The clone carrying this T cell receptor beta chain has a handful of counts. Using immunoSEQ multiplex PCR, the repertoire was profiled, and TCRdb retains in-frame clones only, with some absent. The sample holds some 130,000 clones, approximately 90% seen once. This record belongs to a study of blood T cell repertoires in COVID-19. Study-level background: The cDNA or gDNA used as material had been derived from T cells, B-cell-depleted T cells, or PBMCs.

The J segment lost 5 bases and the V segment lost 8 bases, leaving 6 bases of the junction unmatched. CDR1 and CDR2 (germline): MRHNA, SNTAGT. The CDR3 sequence is 14 residues long. The chain has TRBV6-4 and TRBJ1-6; 7 nucleotides match TRBD1. This TCR was sampled from a man between 60 and 75 years old with COVID-19, enrolled during active disease. The sample taken for sequencing was peripheral blood. The CDR3 is CASGDGTDNSPLHF. The DNA for the CDR3 is TGTGCCAGCGGAGACGGGACAGATAATTCACCCCTCCACTTT.